This TCR beta chain was documented in a study of shared T cell receptors in the human thymus. Produced via immunoSEQ multiplex PCR; TCRdb's table is partial and in-frame only. This sample carries under 700,000 clones, 75% to 85% of them seen once, and the ten largest clones take about 0.013%. This clone was seen a handful of times. A further study also used this sample, focusing on human thymus T cells. That report adds: Use of V and J genes seemed skewed within the thymic and blood repertoires.

The TCR sequence derives from a boy under three years old with a congenital heart defect. Sequencing was performed on thymocytes.

CDR3 sequence (DNA): TGTGCCAGCAGCTTAGCGCGTACCGGAGAGGAGAATGAGCAGTTCTTC. Its protein product is CASSLARTGEENEQFF. The rearrangement links TRBV7-9 to TRBJ2-1, with D uncertain. The CDR3 loop spans 16 amino acids. The V gene lost 0 bases and the J gene lost 7 bases, with 16 bases spanning the gap. Germline values: CDR1 SEHNR, CDR2 FQNEAQ (reference sequence).